This TCR beta chain emerged from a study of CD8+ T cells in alopecia areata. Overall study results and limits: Researchers report lesional scalp, most notably alopecia totalis/universalis, outstripped normal scalp in clonality. TCRs were shared less clearly across patients than in mice, possibly for HLA-related reasons.

Extraction of RNA preceded its reverse transcription into cDNA, which served as the sequencing template. Repertoires were generated with immunoSEQ multiplex PCR, while TCRdb's copy carries only in-frame clones and drops some. The table includes roughly 150,000 clones, around 57% detected once. Sorting of PBMCs yielded the CD4+ and CD8+ T cells. A remark on this clone: What it binds is unknown.

This sequence was found in a human donor in good health. The sample comprised CD4+ T cells sorted from blood.

The CDR3: CSVEGQGPYEQYF. The CDR3 DNA sequence: TGCAGCGTTGAGGGACAGGGCCCCTACGAGCAGTACTTC. The genes are TRBV29-1 and TRBJ2-7, with 9 bases aligning to TRBD1. Per the germline V gene, CDR1 is SQVTM and CDR2 is ANQGSEA. V lost 3 bases to trimming and J lost 2 bases; unmatched junction nucleotides: 2. This CDR3 has 13 amino acids.